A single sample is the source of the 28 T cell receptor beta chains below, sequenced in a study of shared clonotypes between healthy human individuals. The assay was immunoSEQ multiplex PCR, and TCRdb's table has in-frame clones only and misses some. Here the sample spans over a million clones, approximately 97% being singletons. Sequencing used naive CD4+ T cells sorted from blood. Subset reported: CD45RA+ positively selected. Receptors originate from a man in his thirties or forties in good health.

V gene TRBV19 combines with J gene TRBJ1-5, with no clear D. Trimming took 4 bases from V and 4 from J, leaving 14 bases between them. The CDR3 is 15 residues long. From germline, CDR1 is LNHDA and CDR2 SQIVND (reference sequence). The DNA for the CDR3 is TGTGCCAGTAGTACATCACATAACCGAAATCAGCCCCAGCATTTT. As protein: CASSTSHNRNQPQHF.

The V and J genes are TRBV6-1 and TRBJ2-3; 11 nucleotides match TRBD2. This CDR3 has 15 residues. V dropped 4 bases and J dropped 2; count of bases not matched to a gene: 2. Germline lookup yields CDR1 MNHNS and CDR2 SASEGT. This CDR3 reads CASSATSGTTDTQYF. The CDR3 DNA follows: TGTGCCAGCAGTGCGACTAGCGGGACCACAGATACGCAGTATTTT.

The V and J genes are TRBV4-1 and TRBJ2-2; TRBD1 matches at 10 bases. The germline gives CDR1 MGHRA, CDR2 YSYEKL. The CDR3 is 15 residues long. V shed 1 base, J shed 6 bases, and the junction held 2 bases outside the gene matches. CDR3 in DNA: TGCGCCAGCAGCCAAGTGGGACAGGGGCCCGGGGAGCTGTTTTTT. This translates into CASSQVGQGPGELFF.

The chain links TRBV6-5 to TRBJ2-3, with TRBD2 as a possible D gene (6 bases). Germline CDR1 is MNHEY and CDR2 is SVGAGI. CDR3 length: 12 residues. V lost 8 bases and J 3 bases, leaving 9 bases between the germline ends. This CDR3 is CASGGVTDTQYF. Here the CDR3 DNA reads TGTGCCAGCGGCGGGGTAACAGATACGCAGTATTTT.

CDR3 loop: CASSFSSTDTQYF. CDR3 nucleotide sequence: TGTGCCAGCAGCTTTTCCAGCACAGATACGCAGTATTTT. The chain links TRBV5-5 to TRBJ2-3; D gene uncertain. Germline V CDR1 and CDR2: SGHKS, YYEKEE (reference sequence). The CDR3 is made up of 13 amino acids. The V gene lost 2 bases and the J gene lost 0 bases, with 4 bases spanning the gap.

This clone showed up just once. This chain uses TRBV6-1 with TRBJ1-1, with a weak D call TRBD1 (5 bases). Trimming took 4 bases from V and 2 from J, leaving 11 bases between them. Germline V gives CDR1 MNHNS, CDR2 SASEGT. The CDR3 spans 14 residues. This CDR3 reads CASSVLGGNTEAFF. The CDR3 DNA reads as TGTGCCAGCAGTGTGCTTGGGGGAAACACTGAAGCTTTCTTT.

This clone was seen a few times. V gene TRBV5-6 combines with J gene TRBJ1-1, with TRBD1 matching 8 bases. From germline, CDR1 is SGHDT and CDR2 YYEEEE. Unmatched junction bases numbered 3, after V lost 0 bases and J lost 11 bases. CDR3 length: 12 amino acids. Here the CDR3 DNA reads TGTGCCAGCAGCTTGGGGACAGGGAGTGCTTTCTTT. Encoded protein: CASSLGTGSAFF. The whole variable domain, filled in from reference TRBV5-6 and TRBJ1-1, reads DAGVTQSPTHLIKTRGQQVTLRCSPKSGHDTVSWYQQALGQGPQFIFQYYEEEERQRGNFPDRFSGHQFPNYSSELNVNALLLGDSALYLCASSLGTGSAFFGQGTRLTVV.

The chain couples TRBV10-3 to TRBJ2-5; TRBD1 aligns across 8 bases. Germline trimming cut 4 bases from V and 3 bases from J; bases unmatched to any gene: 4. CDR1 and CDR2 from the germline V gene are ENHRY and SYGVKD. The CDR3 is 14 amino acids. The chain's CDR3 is CAISGTGTEETQYF. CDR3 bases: TGTGCCATCAGTGGGACAGGGACGGAAGAGACCCAGTACTTC.

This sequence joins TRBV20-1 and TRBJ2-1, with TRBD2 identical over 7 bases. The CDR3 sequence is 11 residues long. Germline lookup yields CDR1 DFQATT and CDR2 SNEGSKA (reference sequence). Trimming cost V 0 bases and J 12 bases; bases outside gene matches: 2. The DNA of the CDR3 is TGCAGTGCTAGAGATACGGGAGGGCAGTTCTTC. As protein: CSARDTGGQFF.

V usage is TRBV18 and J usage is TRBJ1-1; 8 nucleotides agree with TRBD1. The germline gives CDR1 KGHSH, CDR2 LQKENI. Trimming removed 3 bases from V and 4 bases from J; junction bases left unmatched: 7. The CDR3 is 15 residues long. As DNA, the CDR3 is TGTGCCAGCTCACCGTTTACAGGGGGTGGCACTGAAGCTTTCTTT. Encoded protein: CASSPFTGGGTEAFF.

The chain's CDR3 is CASSTGPTTNYGYTF. The CDR3 bases are TGTGCCAGTAGTACCGGACCGACAACTAACTATGGCTACACCTTC. The chain couples TRBV19 to TRBJ1-2; no clear D gene. This CDR3 spans 15 amino acids. Germline V lookup: CDR1 LNHDA, CDR2 SQIVND (reference sequence). Trimming shortened V by 4 bases and J by 0 bases, and 12 bases separated the two germline ends.

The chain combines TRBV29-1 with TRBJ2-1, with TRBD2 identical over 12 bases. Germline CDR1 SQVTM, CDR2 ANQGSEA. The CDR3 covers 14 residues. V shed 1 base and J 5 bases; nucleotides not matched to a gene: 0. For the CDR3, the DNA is TGCAGCGTTGAAGGGACTAGCGGGGACAATGAGCAGTTCTTC. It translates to CSVEGTSGDNEQFF.

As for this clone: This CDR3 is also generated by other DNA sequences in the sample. The CDR3 sequence: CSVGHLYEQYF. The CDR3 DNA sequence: TGCAGCGTTGGACACCTCTACGAGCAGTACTTC. The chain uses TRBV29-1 and TRBJ2-7; no clear D. The V end was cut by 4 bases, the J end by 3 bases, with 7 bases between. The germline V gene encodes CDR1 SQVTM and CDR2 ANQGSEA. The CDR3 runs 11 residues.

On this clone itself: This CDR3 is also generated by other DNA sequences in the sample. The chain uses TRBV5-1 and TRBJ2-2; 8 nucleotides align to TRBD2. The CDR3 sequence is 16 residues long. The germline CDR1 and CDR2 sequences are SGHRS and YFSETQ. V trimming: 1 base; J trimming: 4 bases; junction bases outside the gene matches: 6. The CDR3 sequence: CASSLRLAGSTGELFF. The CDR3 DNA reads TGCGCCAGCAGCTTGCGGTTAGCGGGAAGCACCGGGGAGCTGTTTTTT.

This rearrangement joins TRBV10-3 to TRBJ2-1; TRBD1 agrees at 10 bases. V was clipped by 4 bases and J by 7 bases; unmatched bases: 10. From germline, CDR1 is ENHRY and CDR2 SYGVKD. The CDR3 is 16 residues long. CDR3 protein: CAISGQGDRGPNEQFF. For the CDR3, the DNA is TGTGCCATCAGTGGGCAAGGGGACAGGGGACCAAATGAGCAGTTCTTC.

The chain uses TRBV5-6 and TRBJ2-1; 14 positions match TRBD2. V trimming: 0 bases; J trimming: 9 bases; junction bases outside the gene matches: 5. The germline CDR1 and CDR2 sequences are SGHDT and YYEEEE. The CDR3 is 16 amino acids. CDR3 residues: CASSLVGTSGRREQFF. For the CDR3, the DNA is TGTGCCAGCAGCTTGGTAGGGACTAGCGGGAGACGTGAGCAGTTCTTC.

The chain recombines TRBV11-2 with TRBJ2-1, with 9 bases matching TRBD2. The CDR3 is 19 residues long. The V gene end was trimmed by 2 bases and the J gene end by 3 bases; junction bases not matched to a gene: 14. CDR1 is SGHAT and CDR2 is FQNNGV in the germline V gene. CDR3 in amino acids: CASSLRREGPGYRYNEQFF. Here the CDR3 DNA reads TGTGCCAGCAGCTTACGGCGGGAGGGCCCAGGCTATCGCTACAATGAGCAGTTCTTC.

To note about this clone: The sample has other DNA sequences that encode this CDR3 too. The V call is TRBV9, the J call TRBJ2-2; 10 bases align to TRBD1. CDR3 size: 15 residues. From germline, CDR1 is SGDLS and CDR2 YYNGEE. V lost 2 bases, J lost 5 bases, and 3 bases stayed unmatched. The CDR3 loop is CASSVRDRGTGELFF. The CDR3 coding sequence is TGTGCCAGCAGCGTCCGGGACAGGGGAACCGGGGAGCTGTTTTTT.

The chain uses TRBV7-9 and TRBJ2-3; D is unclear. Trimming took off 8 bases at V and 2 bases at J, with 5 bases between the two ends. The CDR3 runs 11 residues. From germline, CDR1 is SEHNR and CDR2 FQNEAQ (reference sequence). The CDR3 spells CASFSTDTQYF. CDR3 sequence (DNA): TGTGCCAGCTTTTCCACAGATACGCAGTATTTT.

CDR3 coding DNA: TGTGCCAGCTCACCCATTCTTGGGGCAAGCGAGCAGTACTTC. Translated, it gives CASSPILGASEQYF. This rearrangement joins TRBV18 to TRBJ2-7; a possible D gene is TRBD1 (5 bases). Trimming stripped 3 bases from V and 6 bases from J, with 15 bases between. The CDR3 consists of 14 residues. Germline assignment: CDR1 KGHSH and CDR2 LQKENI.

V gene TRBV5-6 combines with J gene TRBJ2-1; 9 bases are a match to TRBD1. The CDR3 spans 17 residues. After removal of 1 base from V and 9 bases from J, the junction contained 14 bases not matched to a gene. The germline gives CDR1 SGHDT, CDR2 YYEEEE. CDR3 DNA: TGTGCCAGCAGCTTGTACGGACAGGCGCCGACAGGGGGTGAGCAGTTCTTC. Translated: CASSLYGQAPTGGEQFF. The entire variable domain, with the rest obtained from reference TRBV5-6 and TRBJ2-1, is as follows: DAGVTQSPTHLIKTRGQQVTLRCSPKSGHDTVSWYQQALGQGPQFIFQYYEEEERQRGNFPDRFSGHQFPNYSSELNVNALLLGDSALYLCASSLYGQAPTGGEQFFGPGTRLTVL.

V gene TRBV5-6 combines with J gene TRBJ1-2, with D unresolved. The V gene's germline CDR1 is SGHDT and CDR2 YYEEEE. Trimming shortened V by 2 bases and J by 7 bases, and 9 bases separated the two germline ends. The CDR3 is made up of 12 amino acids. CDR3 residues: CASSLRALGYTF. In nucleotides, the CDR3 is TGTGCCAGCAGCTTACGGGCACTTGGCTACACCTTC.

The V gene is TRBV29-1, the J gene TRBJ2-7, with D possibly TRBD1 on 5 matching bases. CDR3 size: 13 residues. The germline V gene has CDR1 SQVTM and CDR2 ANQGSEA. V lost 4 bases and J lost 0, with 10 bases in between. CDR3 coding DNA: TGCAGCGTTGGGCCAGGGATCTCCTACGAGCAGTACTTC. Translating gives CSVGPGISYEQYF.

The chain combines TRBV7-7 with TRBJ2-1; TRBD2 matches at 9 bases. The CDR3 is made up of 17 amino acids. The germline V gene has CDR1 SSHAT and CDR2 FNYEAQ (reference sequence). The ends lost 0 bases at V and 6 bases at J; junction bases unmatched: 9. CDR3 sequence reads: CASSLARGLAGPNEQFF. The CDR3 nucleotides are TGTGCCAGCAGCTTAGCGCGAGGGCTAGCGGGACCCAATGAGCAGTTCTTC.

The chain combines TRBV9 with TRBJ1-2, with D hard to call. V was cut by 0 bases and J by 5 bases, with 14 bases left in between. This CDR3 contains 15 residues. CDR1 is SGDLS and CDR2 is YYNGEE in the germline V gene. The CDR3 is CASSVDPGIQYGYTF. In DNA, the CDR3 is TGTGCCAGCAGCGTAGATCCCGGGATTCAATATGGCTACACCTTC.

CDR3: CASSIGQGGTMWETQYF. The CDR3 nucleotides read TGCGCCAGCAGCATAGGACAGGGAGGGACCATGTGGGAGACCCAGTACTTC. The chain combines TRBV5-1 with TRBJ2-5; a possible D gene is TRBD1 (8 bases). CDR1 and CDR2 (germline): SGHRS, YFSETQ. V was shortened by 4 bases and J by 5 bases, with 24 bases between the two germline ends. The CDR3 runs to 17 residues.

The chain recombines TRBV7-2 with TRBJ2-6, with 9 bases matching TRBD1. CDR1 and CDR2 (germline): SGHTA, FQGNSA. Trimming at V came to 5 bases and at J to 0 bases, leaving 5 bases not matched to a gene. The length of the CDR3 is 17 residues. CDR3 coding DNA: TGTGCCAGCAGCCCGACAGGGGGGATCTCTGGGGCCAACGTCCTGACTTTC. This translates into CASSPTGGISGANVLTF.

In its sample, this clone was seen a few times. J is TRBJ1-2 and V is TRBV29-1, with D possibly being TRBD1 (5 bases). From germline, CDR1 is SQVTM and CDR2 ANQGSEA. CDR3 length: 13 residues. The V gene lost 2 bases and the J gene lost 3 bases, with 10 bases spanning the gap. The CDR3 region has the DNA TGCAGCGTTGAAATTGGGACGGACTATGGCTACACCTTC. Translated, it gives CSVEIGTDYGYTF.